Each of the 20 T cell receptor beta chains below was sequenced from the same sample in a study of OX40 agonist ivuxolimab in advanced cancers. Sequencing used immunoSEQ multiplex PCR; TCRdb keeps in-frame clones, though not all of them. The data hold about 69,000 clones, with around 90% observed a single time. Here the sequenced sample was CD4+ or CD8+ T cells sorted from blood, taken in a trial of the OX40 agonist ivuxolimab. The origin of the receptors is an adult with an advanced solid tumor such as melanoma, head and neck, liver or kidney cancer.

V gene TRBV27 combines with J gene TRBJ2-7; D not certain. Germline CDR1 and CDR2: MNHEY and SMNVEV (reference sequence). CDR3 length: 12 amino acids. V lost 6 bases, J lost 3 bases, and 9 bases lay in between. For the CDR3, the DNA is TGTGCCAGCAGGTCCCTAGGCTACGAGCAGTACTTC. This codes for CASRSLGYEQYF.

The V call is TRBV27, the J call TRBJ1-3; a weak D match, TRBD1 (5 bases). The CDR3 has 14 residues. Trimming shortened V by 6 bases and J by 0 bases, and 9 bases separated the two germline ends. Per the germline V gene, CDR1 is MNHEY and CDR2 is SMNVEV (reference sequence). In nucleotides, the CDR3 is TGTGCCAGCAGGTCAGGGTTCTCTGGAAACACCATATATTTT. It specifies CASRSGFSGNTIYF.

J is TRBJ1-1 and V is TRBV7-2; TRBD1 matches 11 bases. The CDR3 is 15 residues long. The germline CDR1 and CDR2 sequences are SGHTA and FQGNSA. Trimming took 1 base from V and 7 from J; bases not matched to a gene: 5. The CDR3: CASSLERTGGVEAFF. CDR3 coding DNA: TGTGCCAGCAGCTTAGAGAGGACAGGGGGCGTTGAAGCTTTCTTT.

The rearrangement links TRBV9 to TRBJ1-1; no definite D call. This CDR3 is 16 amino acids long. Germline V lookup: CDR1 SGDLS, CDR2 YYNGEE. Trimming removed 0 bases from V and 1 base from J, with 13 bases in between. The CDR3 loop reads CASSVVEEWENTEAFF. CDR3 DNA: TGTGCCAGCAGCGTAGTGGAGGAGTGGGAGAACACTGAAGCTTTCTTT.

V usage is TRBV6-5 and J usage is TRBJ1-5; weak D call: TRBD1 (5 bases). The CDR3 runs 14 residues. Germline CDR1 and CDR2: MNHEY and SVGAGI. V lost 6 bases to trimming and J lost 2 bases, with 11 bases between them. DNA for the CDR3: TGTGCCAGCAGAAGCGGGGGAGGCAATCAGCCCCAGCATTTT. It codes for CASRSGGGNQPQHF.

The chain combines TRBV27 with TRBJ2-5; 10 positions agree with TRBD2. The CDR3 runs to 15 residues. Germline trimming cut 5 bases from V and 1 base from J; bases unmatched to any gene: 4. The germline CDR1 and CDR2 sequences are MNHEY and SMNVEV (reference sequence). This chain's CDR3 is CASSPWTSGQETQYF. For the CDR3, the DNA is TGTGCCAGCAGTCCCTGGACTAGCGGCCAAGAGACCCAGTACTTC.

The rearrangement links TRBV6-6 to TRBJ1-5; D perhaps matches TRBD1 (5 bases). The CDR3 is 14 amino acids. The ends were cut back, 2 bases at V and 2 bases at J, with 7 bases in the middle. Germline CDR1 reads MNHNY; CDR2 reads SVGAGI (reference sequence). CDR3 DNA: TGTGCCAGCAGTTACGGGGGGGGCAATCAGCCCCAGCATTTT. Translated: CASSYGGGNQPQHF.

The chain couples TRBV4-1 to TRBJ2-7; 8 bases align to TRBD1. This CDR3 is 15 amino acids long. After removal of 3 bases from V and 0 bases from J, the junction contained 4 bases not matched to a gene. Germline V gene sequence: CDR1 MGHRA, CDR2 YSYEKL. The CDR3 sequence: CASSHSTGASYEQYF. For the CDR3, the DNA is TGCGCCAGCAGCCATTCGACAGGGGCCTCCTACGAGCAGTACTTC.

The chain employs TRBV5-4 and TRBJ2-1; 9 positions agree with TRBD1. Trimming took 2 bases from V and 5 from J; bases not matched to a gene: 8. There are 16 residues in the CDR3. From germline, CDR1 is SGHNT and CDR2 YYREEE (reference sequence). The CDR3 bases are TGTGCCAGCAGCTTCGGGACAGGGAGCATGGACAATGAGCAGTTCTTC. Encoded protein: CASSFGTGSMDNEQFF.

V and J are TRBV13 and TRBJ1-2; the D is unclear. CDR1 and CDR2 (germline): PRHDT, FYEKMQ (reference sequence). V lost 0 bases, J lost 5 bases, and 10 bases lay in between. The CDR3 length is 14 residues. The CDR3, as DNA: TGTGCCAGCAGCTTAGGCTCAGGAGGGTATGGCTACACCTTC. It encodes CASSLGSGGYGYTF.

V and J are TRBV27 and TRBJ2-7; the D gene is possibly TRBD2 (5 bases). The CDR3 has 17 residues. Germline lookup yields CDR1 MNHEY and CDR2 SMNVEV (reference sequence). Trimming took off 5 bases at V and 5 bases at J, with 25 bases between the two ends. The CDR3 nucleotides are TGTGCCAGCAGTGCAACCCTGAGTGAGGGCCTAGCTCACGAGCAGTACTTC. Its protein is CASSATLSEGLAHEQYF.

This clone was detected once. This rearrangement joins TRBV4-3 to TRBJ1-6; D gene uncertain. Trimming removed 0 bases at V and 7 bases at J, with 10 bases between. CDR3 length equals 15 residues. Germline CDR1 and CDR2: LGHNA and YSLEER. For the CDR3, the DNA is TGCGCCAGCAGCCAAGATCGATACGGGAATTCACCCCTCCACTTT. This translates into CASSQDRYGNSPLHF.

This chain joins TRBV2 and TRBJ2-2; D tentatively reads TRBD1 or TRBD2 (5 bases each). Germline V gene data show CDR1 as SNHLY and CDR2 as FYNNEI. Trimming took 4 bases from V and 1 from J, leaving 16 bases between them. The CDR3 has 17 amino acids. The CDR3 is CASSAYRGTRNTGELFF. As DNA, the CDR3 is TGTGCCAGCAGTGCCTACCGAGGGACCCGGAACACCGGGGAGCTGTTTTTT.

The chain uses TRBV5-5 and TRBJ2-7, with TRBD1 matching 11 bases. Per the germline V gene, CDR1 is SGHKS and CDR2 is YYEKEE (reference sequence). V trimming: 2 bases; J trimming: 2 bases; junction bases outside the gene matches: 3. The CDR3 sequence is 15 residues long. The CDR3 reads CASSFGGQGAYEQYF. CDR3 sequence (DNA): TGTGCCAGCAGCTTTGGGGGACAGGGGGCCTACGAGCAGTACTTC.

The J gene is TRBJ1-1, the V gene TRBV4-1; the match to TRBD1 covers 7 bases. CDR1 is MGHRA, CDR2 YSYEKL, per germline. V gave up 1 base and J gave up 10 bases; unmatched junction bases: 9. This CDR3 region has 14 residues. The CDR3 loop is CASSQVLATGRAFF. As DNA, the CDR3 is TGCGCCAGCAGCCAAGTTCTGGCGACAGGGAGAGCTTTCTTT.

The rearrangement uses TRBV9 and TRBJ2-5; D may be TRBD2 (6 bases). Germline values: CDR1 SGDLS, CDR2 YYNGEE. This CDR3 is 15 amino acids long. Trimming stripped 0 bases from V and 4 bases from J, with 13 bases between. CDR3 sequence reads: CASSVEGYGGETQYF. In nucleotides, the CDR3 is TGTGCCAGCAGCGTAGAAGGGTACGGGGGAGAGACCCAGTACTTC.

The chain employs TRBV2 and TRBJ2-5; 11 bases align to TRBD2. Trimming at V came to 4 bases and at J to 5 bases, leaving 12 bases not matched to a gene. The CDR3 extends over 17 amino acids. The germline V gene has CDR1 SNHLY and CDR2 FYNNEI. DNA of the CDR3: TGTGCCAGCAGTGCCCTAGTCCTAGCGGGAGGAAAGGAGACCCAGTACTTC. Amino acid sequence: CASSALVLAGGKETQYF. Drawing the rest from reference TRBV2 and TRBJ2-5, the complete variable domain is EPEVTQTPSHQVTQMGQEVILRCVPISNHLYFYWYRQILGQKVEFLVSFYNNEISEKSEIFDDQFSVERPDGSNFTLKIRSTKLEDSAMYFCASSALVLAGGKETQYFGPGTRLLVL.

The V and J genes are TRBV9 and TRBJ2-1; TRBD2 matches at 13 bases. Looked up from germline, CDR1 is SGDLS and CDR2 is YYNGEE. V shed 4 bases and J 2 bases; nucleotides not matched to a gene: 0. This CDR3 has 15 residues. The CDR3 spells CASSTSGGAYNEQFF. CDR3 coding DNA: TGTGCCAGCAGCACTAGCGGGGGGGCCTACAATGAGCAGTTCTTC.

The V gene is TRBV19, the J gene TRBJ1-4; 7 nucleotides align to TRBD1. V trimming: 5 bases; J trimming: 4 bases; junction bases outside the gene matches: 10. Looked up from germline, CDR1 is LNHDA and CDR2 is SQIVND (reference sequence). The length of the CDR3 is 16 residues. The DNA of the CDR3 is TGTGCCAGTAGTCCCGATACGACAGGGTATAATGAAAAACTGTTTTTT. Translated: CASSPDTTGYNEKLFF.

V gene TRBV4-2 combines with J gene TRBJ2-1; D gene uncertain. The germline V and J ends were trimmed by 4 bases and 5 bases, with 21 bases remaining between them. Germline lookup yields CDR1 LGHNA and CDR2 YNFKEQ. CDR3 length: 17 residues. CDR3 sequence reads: CASSRVLSLVSDNEQFF. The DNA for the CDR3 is TGTGCCAGCAGCCGAGTCCTGTCGTTAGTGTCCGACAATGAGCAGTTCTTC.